The clone carrying this TCR beta chain was seen ten or more times. TCRdb re-called the 5' RACE reads with MiXCR, one entry per CDR3 protein. The data show roughly 230,000 distinct CDR3 sequences, around 8% seen once. These data come from a study of identical twins. The CDR3 loop spans 12 amino acids. V lost 5 bases to trimming and J lost 2 bases, with 7 bases between them. These sequences were also reported in another study, on yellow fever vaccine responses in identical twins.

Sample: CD8+ T cells sorted from blood. This chain links TRBV12-3 or TRBV12-4 with TRBJ2-7; unclear D gene. This sequence originates from a woman between 18 and 30 years old in good health. CDR3 residues: CASSPGPYEQYF. The CDR3 coding sequence is TGTGCCAGCAGTCCCGGGCCCTACGAGCAGTACTTC.